This TCR beta chain was identified during a study of early T cells in non-severe SARS-CoV-2 infection. Via MiXCR, TCRdb re-called the 5' RACE reads, giving one row per CDR3 protein. This sample has more than 65,000 distinct CDR3 sequences; around 13% occur once, and the top ten carry about 1%. There are a few counts of this clonotype. The germline V gene has CDR1 LGHDT and CDR2 YNNKEL (reference sequence). This CDR3 region has 12 residues. V lost 1 base, J lost 8 bases, and 8 bases lay in between. This TCR derives from an adult who was a healthcare worker with PCR-confirmed SARS-CoV-2 infection or an uninfected control (not recorded which). The chain is built from TRBV3-1 and TRBJ1-2; no clear D. The source material was whole blood. Here the CDR3 reads CASSQGAHGYTF. CDR3 DNA: TGTGCCAGCAGCCAAGGTGCACACGGCTACACCTTC. Full variable domain (missing parts from reference TRBV3-1 and TRBJ1-2): DTAVSQTPKYLVTQMGNDKSIKCEQNLGHDTMYWYKQDSKKFLKIMFSYNNKELIINETVPNRFSPKSPDKAHLNLHINSLELGDSAVYFCASSQGAHGYTFGSGTRLTVV.